Listed here are 12 T cell receptor beta chains from one sample, sequenced in a study of T-cell reconstitution after alpha-beta-depleted transplantation in children (dated by TCRdb to the mid-2010s). The treatment or condition label, as the study defines it: allogeneic hematopoietic cell transplantation with graft depleted of TCRalphabeta T cells and CD19 B cells. The method behind the library was PCR. The run used an Illumina HiSeq 2500. TCR libraries were prepared with molecular barcoding, using unique molecular identifiers to normalize TCRbeta repertoire quantification. TCRdb redid the processing of the public reads, applying fastp at Q25 and MiXCR, and retained in-frame beta chains. One record per CDR3 amino acid sequence lists the most common genes and DNA. In all, the sample holds about 310,000 distinct CDR3 sequences, and around 25% of those were seen once. The ten largest clones take up about a tenth of the sample.

The specimen comprised PBMCs, mostly from graft donor cells, sampled 180 days after TCRalphabeta/CD19-depleted stem cell transplant. These receptors all come from a male patient younger than 18 who had a stem cell transplant for acute lymphoblastic leukemia, so the T cells may come from the graft donor.

The rearrangement uses TRBV6-5 and TRBJ2-1, with TRBD2 identical over 13 bases. The CDR3 has 16 amino acids. From germline, CDR1 is MNHEY and CDR2 SVGAGI. The junction had 7 bases not matched to a gene; V was cut back by 4 bases and J by 7 bases. CDR3 nucleotides: TGTGCCAGCAGTTTCCCCACTAGCGGGAGGGGTAATGAGCAGTTCTTC. This gives the protein CASSFPTSGRGNEQFF.

The chain recombines TRBV7-9 with TRBJ2-1, with no clear D. CDR3 size: 13 residues. Trimming took off 4 bases at V and 9 bases at J, with 13 bases between the two ends. Germline CDR1 is SEHNR and CDR2 is FQNEAQ (reference sequence). CDR3 nucleotide sequence: TGTGCCAGCAGCTCGCGCCTGGGTGGTGAGCAGTTCTTC. Translation: CASSSRLGGEQFF.

The chain employs TRBV2 and TRBJ1-5, with a weak D call TRBD1 (5 bases). The germline gives CDR1 SNHLY, CDR2 FYNNEI. V was clipped by 4 bases and J by 1 base, with 11 bases between them. The CDR3 contains 15 residues. The CDR3 here is CASSARRTSNQPQHF. For the CDR3, the DNA is TGTGCCAGCAGTGCTCGAAGGACAAGCAATCAGCCCCAGCATTTT.

The CDR3, as DNA: TGTGCCAGCAGCTTAGCGCGGGGATCAGAAGCTTTCTTT. Its protein is CASSLARGSEAFF. The chain combines TRBV7-9 with TRBJ1-1; no firm D call. V lost 0 bases and J 8 bases, leaving 10 bases between the germline ends. Germline-derived CDR1 and CDR2 are SEHNR and FQNEAQ (reference sequence). The CDR3 is made up of 13 amino acids.

On this clonotype: Its ends do not fully match the called genes, so a read error is possible. V usage is TRBV18 and J usage is TRBJ2-5; D call uncertain. Germline values: CDR1 KGHSH, CDR2 LQKENI. This CDR3 contains 13 residues. The CDR3 sequence is CASSPQKGETQYF. The CDR3 DNA sequence: TGTGCCAGCTCCCCACAGAAGGGAGAGACCCAGTACTTC.

This chain joins TRBV12-3 or TRBV12-4 and TRBJ2-1; TRBD2 matches at 12 bases. This CDR3 contains 15 residues. J was trimmed by 7 bases and V by 7 bases; bases with no gene match: 8. CDR3 sequence (DNA): TGTGCCAGCATCCTAGGACTAGCGGGAACAAATGAGCAGTTCTTC. Translated: CASILGLAGTNEQFF.

This chain joins TRBV5-1 and TRBJ2-5, with 9 positions matching TRBD2. The CDR3 covers 19 residues. The germline gives CDR1 SGHRS, CDR2 YFSETQ. The V segment lost 4 bases and the J segment 5 bases; nucleotides outside the gene matches: 21. CDR3 sequence reads: CASSPISLREGLRSETQYF. Here the CDR3 DNA reads TGCGCCAGCAGCCCTATCTCCCTGCGGGAGGGCCTTCGGTCCGAGACCCAGTACTTC.

The J gene is TRBJ2-5, the V gene TRBV15; D is uncertain. This CDR3 is built from 12 residues. Germline V gene lookup returns CDR1 LNHNV and CDR2 YYDKDF (reference sequence). Between the trimmed V and J ends, which lost 1 base and 9 bases, there was a span of 9 bases. CDR3 sequence reads: CATSRGFTAQYF. The CDR3 DNA reads as TGTGCCACCAGCAGAGGCTTTACGGCCCAGTACTTC. Full variable domain (missing parts from reference TRBV15 and TRBJ2-5): DAMVIQNPRYQVTQFGKPVTLSCSQTLNHNVMYWYQQKSSQAPKLLFHYYDKDFNNEADTPDNFQSRRPNTSFCFLDIRSPGLGDTAMYLCATSRGFTAQYFGPGTRLLVL.

This clonotype appeared a few times. V is TRBV29-1 and J is TRBJ1-1; D ambiguous. The CDR3 runs to 10 residues. The V end lost 4 bases, the J end lost 7 bases, and 7 bases lay between the germline ends. The germline gives CDR1 SQVTM, CDR2 ANQGSEA. The DNA of the CDR3 is TGCAGCGTTGGACGGATTGAAGCTTTCTTT. Protein sequence: CSVGRIEAFF.

This clonotype was counted ten times or more. This chain connects TRBV5-1 to TRBJ2-5; D not resolved. From germline, CDR1 is SGHRS and CDR2 YFSETQ. This CDR3 contains 15 residues. V was cut by 4 bases and J by 2 bases, with 15 bases left in between. CDR3: CASSPANQLQETQYF. The DNA for the CDR3 is TGCGCCAGCAGCCCAGCAAACCAGCTTCAAGAGACCCAGTACTTC.

This clonotype was observed a handful of times. This chain links TRBV5-1 with TRBJ2-1, with TRBD2 matching over 9 bases. CDR1 is SGHRS and CDR2 is YFSETQ in the germline V gene. The junction had 3 bases not matched to a gene; V was cut back by 1 base and J by 1 base. The length of the CDR3 is 16 residues. The CDR3 nucleotides read TGCGCCAGCAGCTTGACTAGCGGGCCGTCCTACAATGAGCAGTTCTTC. Its protein product is CASSLTSGPSYNEQFF.

This clonotype was counted between two and nine times. CDR3 bases: TGTGCCAGCAACGCGAGGACCTACGAGCAGTACTTC. The encoded protein is CASNARTYEQYF. V is TRBV28 and J is TRBJ2-7; no firm D call. V dropped 7 bases and J dropped 2 bases, with 9 bases sitting between them. CDR1 and CDR2 from the germline V gene are MDHEN and SYDVKM. The CDR3 runs 12 residues. The variable domain in full, completed from reference TRBV28 and TRBJ2-7, reads DVKVTQSSRYLVKRTGEKVFLECVQDMDHENMFWYRQDPGLGLRLIYFSYDVKMKEKGDIPEGYSVSREKKERFSLILESASTNQTSMYLCASNARTYEQYFGPGTRLTVT.